This TCR beta chain was documented in a study of blood T cell repertoires in COVID-19. There are 12 residues in the CDR3. V was pared by 5 bases and J by 7 bases, with 8 bases between. Germline lookup yields CDR1 SGHDN and CDR2 FVKESK. The data were produced by immunoSEQ multiplex PCR, yet TCRdb's version contains in-frame clones alone and is incomplete. The profile shows over 200,000 clones, 80% to 90% of them singletons. Sequenced: PBMCs or T cells enriched from blood (not recorded which). The origin of this receptor is a woman between 45 and 65 years old who had recovered from COVID-19. The rearrangement links TRBV14 to TRBJ1-4; D is unresolved. The CDR3 DNA follows: TGTGCCAGCAGCAACCCCAGTGAAAAACTGTTTTTT. Translated: CASSNPSEKLFF.